This T cell receptor beta chain was found in a study of blood T cell repertoires in COVID-19. About the study: Sites across the United States, Italy and Spain contributed samples from acute and convalescent COVID-19. The analysed material was cDNA or gDNA that came from T cells, B-cell-depleted T cells, or PBMCs.

As originally analysed: Nucleated cell number was recorded as an estimate derived from reference gene primer amplification. Here immunoSEQ multiplex PCR was the method, and the copy in TCRdb shows in-frame clones only, minus some. That table is the source of V, J and clone size, and D and trimming were worked out from the DNA. The sample carries roughly 150,000 clones, around 83% recorded once. The CDR3 runs to 16 residues. From germline, CDR1 is SGDLS and CDR2 YYNGEE. Trimming at V came to 4 bases and at J to 0 bases, leaving 6 bases not matched to a gene. Sequenced input: peripheral blood. The V and J genes are TRBV9 and TRBJ1-3; 8 nucleotides agree with TRBD1. The TCR comes from a woman between 45 and 60 years old with acute or convalescent COVID-19. CDR3 region: CASSPGQGISGNTIYF. CDR3 nucleotides: TGTGCCAGCAGCCCAGGACAGGGTATCTCTGGAAACACCATATATTTT. Full variable domain (missing parts from reference TRBV9 and TRBJ1-3): DSGVTQTPKHLITATGQRVTLRCSPRSGDLSVYWYQQSLDQGLQFLIQYYNGEERAKGNILERFSAQQFPDLHSELNLSSLELGDSALYFCASSPGQGISGNTIYFGEGSWLTVV.